What follows describes a single TCR beta chain. This record comes from a study of blood T cell repertoires in COVID-19. Study-level information: Italy, Spain and the United States were the sources of the convalescent and acute COVID-19 samples. PBMCs, B-cell-depleted T cells, or T cells were the source of the cDNA or gDNA that made up the material.

CDR1 SGHRS and CDR2 YFSETQ come from the germline V gene. Trimming removed 1 base from V and 2 bases from J, with 13 bases in between. The CDR3 is made up of 16 amino acids. In the original processing: Estimation of nucleated cell counts relied on the amplification of reference gene primers. The protocol was immunoSEQ multiplex PCR, while the TCRdb copy is restricted to in-frame clones and leaves out a portion. The V and J calls and clone size come from that table; D and trimming were worked out from the DNA. This sample yields 130,000 or so clones, of which 85% to 90% are seen a single time; about 2.1% belongs to the top ten.

The sequence was obtained from a man aged 70-80 years with active COVID-19. The chain couples TRBV5-1 to TRBJ2-1, with unresolved D. The specimen was peripheral blood. DNA for the CDR3: TGCGCCAGCAGCTTGTTCGCCAGGCAGACCTACAATGAGCAGTTCTTC. Encoded protein: CASSLFARQTYNEQFF.